This T cell receptor (beta chain) appears in the sequencing data of a study of early stage breast cancer tumors (dated by TCRdb to the late 2010s). Turning to the overall study: Of the roughly 15 invasive breast tumors, approximately 11 were found to be estrogen receptor-positive, progesterone receptor-positive and HER2-negative. Of the approximately twelve ER+/PR+/HER2- tumors, eight were classified as invasive ductal carcinomas and four as invasive lobular carcinomas. On average, each sample had roughly 10-fold read coverage. A total of around 2.7 million templates, representing about 1.1 million unique clonotypes, were detected across all samples. Results the study describes overall, beyond this receptor: About 2.7-fold higher T cell density and higher clonality were observed in tumors than in adjacent normal breast tissue. Analysis by tumor subtype was prevented by the small cohort size. Chain pairing and functional markers such as CD4, CD8 and FOXP3 were not captured by bulk genomic DNA sequencing of unsorted cells. Repertoires from blood and normal breast were more alike than repertoires from blood and tumor, and in about 85% of the 16 patients, comparing each tissue with blood separated tumor from normal. Enriched TCRB sequences shared across patients were found to be mostly commonly generated sequences that were unlikely to play an important role in the tumor microenvironment.

Each sample was amplified as two independent genomic DNA replicates: approximately 0.49 ug for blood and about 1.4 ug for tumor or normal breast. Following the manufacturer's instructions, the ImmunoSeq Intro kit was used to carry out TCRB sequencing on genomic DNA. The multiplex PCR ran for around 30 cycles using proprietary primers and spike-in control sequences for absolute quantification. Single-end 150-bp reads were used to sequence an 87-bp fragment spanning the CDR3 and the flanking V and J genes. Each lane of an Illumina MiSeq using version 3.0 chemistry carried seven multiplexed samples, with two replicates per sample. On the study's bioinformatics: The vendor's proprietary pipeline handled the raw data processing, merging both replicates into a single result for each sample. Clonotypes were defined as productive rearrangements sharing the V-gene family, CDR3 amino acid sequence and J-gene segment. Clonality was calculated as 1 minus the normalized Shannon entropy (Pielou evenness) of TCRB abundances. T cell density was estimated by dividing total templates by the number of input cells inferred from the DNA input amount. Recon with default parameters was used to estimate total repertoire diversity and clonality. A clonotype counted as tumor-enriched if its abundance in tumor exceeded 0.1% and was at least 32-fold higher than its abundance in normal breast. The table was pulled from immuneACCESS by TCRdb, which kept in-frame rearrangements only. Such tables lose some clones; where checked, under half of the loss comes from unresolved V genes, and the rest has no known cause. V, J and clone size reflect that table, while D and trimming were determined from the DNA. Across this sample there are fewer than 35,000 clones, with under 75% seen only once. The ten largest account for roughly a third of the sample.

Trimming leaves V shorter by 3 bases and J shorter by 2 bases, with the junction holding 9 bases beyond the gene matches. CDR1 GTSNPN and CDR2 SVGIG are derived from the germline V gene (reference sequence). The CDR3 holds 15 amino acids from the cysteine to the phenylalanine. The entry retains the CDR3 DNA only, 45 bases that are in frame from base 1. The study profiled bulk TCR beta-chain repertoires in matched peripheral blood, tumor and adjacent normal breast tissue taken from approximately 15 patients with early-stage breast cancer. Before surgery, roughly 4.5-10 mL of whole blood was collected in EDTA tubes and processed within 2 hours. Peripheral blood mononuclear cells were isolated by Ficoll-Paque centrifugation in SepMate-50 tubes. PBMCs were cryopreserved in around 90% FBS with approximately 10% DMSO in aliquots of roughly 1.8 to 4.5 million cells and stored in liquid nitrogen. The Qiagen AllPrep DNA/RNA Mini kit was used for genomic DNA extraction.

To note about this clone: No cognate antigen has been identified for it. No qualities accompany the bases; no much larger clone lies one base away.

The specimen was blood. The receptor was isolated from a person aged 45 to 59 with breast cancer. The rearrangement combines TRBV30 with TRBJ1-2; TRBD1 matches 7 bases in the middle. The CDR3 corresponds to CAWRPRGAANYGYTF. The bases are TGTGCCTGGAGACCCAGGGGGGCCGCCAACTATGGCTACACCTTC.